A single sample gave rise to the 20 T cell receptor beta chains below, sequenced in a study of T cell clonality in common variable immunodeficiency. Measured with immunoSEQ multiplex PCR; TCRdb has only the in-frame clones, and not every one. This sample comprises about 74,000 clones, none seen once only. Material for sequencing was peripheral blood mononuclear cells. The receptors were sampled from a person between 18 and 75 years old in good health.

This clone was observed a handful of times. The DNA ends 3 residues before the CDR3 does, and the rest of the CDR3 is filled in from the germline J gene. The chain joins TRBV11-2 to TRBJ1-2, with D uncertain. The CDR3 has 13 amino acids. Per germline, CDR1 SGHAT and CDR2 FQNNGV. V lost 5 bases and J 6 bases, leaving 13 bases between the germline ends. CDR3 residues: CASSPSGKNGYTF. The covered CDR3 bases are TGTGCCAGCAGCCCTTCAGGAAAGAATGGC.

This clone was seen repeatedly, ten times or more. The CDR3 end falls 3 residues outside the read, so it is completed with the germline J gene. V gene TRBV9 combines with J gene TRBJ2-5; 8 bases fit TRBD2. The CDR3 loop spans 14 amino acids. Germline V gene lookup returns CDR1 SGDLS and CDR2 YYNGEE. The trim removed 0 bases at V and 5 bases at J, leaving 3 bases unmatched. CDR3 sequence reads: CASSVGSGSETQYF. Incomplete CDR3 DNA: TGTGCCAGCAGCGTAGGAAGCGGGAGTGAGACC. The variable domain in full, with the rest retrieved from reference TRBV9 and TRBJ2-5, is DSGVTQTPKHLITATGQRVTLRCSPRSGDLSVYWYQQSLDQGLQFLIQYYNGEERAKGNILERFSAQQFPDLHSELNLSSLELGDSALYFCASSVGSGSETQYFGPGTRLLVL.

This clone was seen many times. The covered CDR3 bases are TGTGCCAGCAGCCAGGACAGGGGGCTTGTCGGGGAG. This translates into CASSQDRGLVGE. The CDR3, in full, reads CASSQDRGLVGELFF. The V gene is TRBV4-2, the J gene TRBJ2-2; 11 bases line up with TRBD1. The sequence runs out 3 residues before the end of the CDR3; the remainder is reconstructed from the germline J gene. The CDR3 consists of 15 residues. J lost 7 bases, V lost 3 bases, and 4 bases had no gene match. Germline CDR1 LGHNA, CDR2 YNFKEQ.

This clone was picked up many times. The sequence runs out 3 residues before the end of the CDR3; the remainder is reconstructed from the germline J gene. This rearrangement joins TRBV19 to TRBJ2-2; no reliable D call. Between the trimmed V and J ends, which lost 1 base and 6 bases, there was a span of 6 bases. Germline V CDR1 and CDR2: LNHDA, SQIVND (reference sequence). The CDR3 runs 13 residues. The DNA read from the CDR3 is TGTGCCAGTAGTATAGCGGCGGCCGGGGAG. Its protein is CASSIAAAGE. The entire CDR3 protein reads CASSIAAAGELFF. The entire variable domain, with the rest obtained from reference TRBV19 and TRBJ2-2, is as follows: DGGITQSPKYLFRKEGQNVTLSCEQNLNHDAMYWYRQDPGQGLRLIYYSQIVNDFQKGDIAEGYSVSREKKESFPLTVTSAQKNPTAFYLCASSIAAAGELFFGEGSRLTVL.

The table lists this clone with many counts. The CDR3 extends 3 residues past the end of the read, so its final part is completed from the germline J gene. The rearrangement joins TRBV20-1 to TRBJ1-5, with 7 nucleotides matching TRBD1. This CDR3 contains 17 residues. V trimming: 5 bases; J trimming: 0 bases; junction bases outside the gene matches: 13. Germline CDR1 DFQATT, CDR2 SNEGSKA (reference sequence). The CDR3 bases that were read are TGCAGTGCTTTAACAGGGGAGGTTCAGGGTAGCAATCAGCCC. Protein sequence: CSALTGEVQGSNQP. In full, the CDR3 is CSALTGEVQGSNQPQHF.

This clone occurred many times. The CDR3 is cut off 3 residues early in the read; its end comes from the germline J gene. The chain joins TRBV7-3 to TRBJ2-3; TRBD2 might be the D (6 bases). There are 16 residues in the CDR3. The V gene lost 2 bases and the J gene lost 0 bases, with 12 bases spanning the gap. The germline V gene has CDR1 SGHTA and CDR2 FQGTGA. CDR3: CASSLGDFLSTDTQYF. The CDR3 DNA, read in part, is TGTGCCAGCAGCTTAGGGGACTTCCTAAGCACAGATACG.

This clone was seen repeatedly, ten times or more. The CDR3 extends 3 residues past the end of the read, so its final part is completed from the germline J gene. This sequence joins TRBV19 and TRBJ2-1; possible D gene TRBD1, 6 bases. Per germline, CDR1 LNHDA and CDR2 SQIVND (reference sequence). The CDR3 runs 14 residues. The germline V and J ends were trimmed by 7 bases and 8 bases, with 18 bases remaining between them. The chain's CDR3 is CASTPLGTNYEQFF. The sequenced CDR3 bases are TGTGCCAGTACCCCACTCGGGACAAACTATGAG. Drawing the rest from reference TRBV19 and TRBJ2-1, the complete variable domain is DGGITQSPKYLFRKEGQNVTLSCEQNLNHDAMYWYRQDPGQGLRLIYYSQIVNDFQKGDIAEGYSVSREKKESFPLTVTSAQKNPTAFYLCASTPLGTNYEQFFGPGTRLTVL.

This clone was seen at least ten times. The missing CDR3 end, 3 residues past where the read stops, is filled in from the germline J gene. This chain connects TRBV6-2 or TRBV6-3 to TRBJ2-7; 10 bases agree with TRBD2. This CDR3 is 15 amino acids long. The J segment lost 3 bases and the V segment lost 2 bases, leaving 4 bases of the junction unmatched. The V gene's germline CDR1 is MNHEY and CDR2 SVGEGT. The CDR3 loop reads CASSYGAGGHYEQYF. The covered CDR3 bases are TGTGCCAGCAGTTACGGAGCGGGAGGGCACTACGAG.

This clone was counted many times. The CDR3 goes on 3 residues after the read ends, and that part is filled in from the germline J gene. This chain joins TRBV12-3 or TRBV12-4 and TRBJ2-1; no firm D call. The CDR3 runs to 15 residues. With 3 bases removed from V and 0 bases from J, the gap between germline ends came to 9 bases. CDR3 sequence: CASSLKRLSYNEQFF. The part of the CDR3 DNA that was read is TGTGCCAGCAGTTTGAAGCGTCTCTCCTACAATGAG.

The table lists this clone with many counts. The observed sequence ends 3 residues before the CDR3 terminus, with the missing tail filled in from the germline J gene. The chain employs TRBV5-1 and TRBJ2-3; 10 nucleotides line up with TRBD2. V shed 0 bases and J 5 bases; nucleotides not matched to a gene: 9. Germline V gene sequence: CDR1 SGHRS, CDR2 YFSETQ. The CDR3 has 17 residues. Partial CDR3 DNA: TGCGCCAGCAGCTTGGGGACTAGCGGCACGAAGGGAGATACG. Translation gives CASSLGTSGTKGDT. The entire CDR3 reads CASSLGTSGTKGDTQYF.

This clone was seen ten or more times. CDR3 amino acids: CASSLGHRSYYEQYF. CDR3 DNA, as far as it was read: TGTGCCAGCAGCTTGGGCCACCGCTCCTACTACGAG. The V gene is TRBV5-6, the J gene TRBJ2-7, with no clear D. The read stops 3 residues short of the end of the CDR3; the missing end is completed from the germline J gene. This CDR3 region has 15 residues. Germline V CDR1 and CDR2: SGHDT, YYEEEE. V was trimmed by 0 bases and J by 3 bases, leaving 13 bases between them.

This clone showed up many times. The CDR3 end is not reached by the read, which stops 3 residues before it; the germline J gene fills it in. V is TRBV19 and J is TRBJ2-3, with 7 bases aligning to TRBD2. In germline, CDR1 is LNHDA, CDR2 SQIVND (reference sequence). CDR3 length equals 15 residues. V lost 2 bases, J lost 0 bases, and 2 bases stayed unmatched. The CDR3 here is CASSIQLASTDTQYF. The DNA read from the CDR3 is TGTGCCAGTAGTATACAACTAGCGAGCACAGATACG.

This clone was seen many times. The read halts 3 residues ahead of the CDR3 end, with the missing end drawn from the germline J gene. This chain uses TRBV20-1 with TRBJ1-6, with D perhaps matching TRBD1 (6 bases). CDR3 length: 15 residues. CDR1 and CDR2 from the germline V gene are DFQATT and SNEGSKA (reference sequence). V lost 3 bases to trimming and J lost 9 bases, with 18 bases between them. CDR3 sequence reads: CSASPFLTGISPLHF. The CDR3 DNA, read in part, is TGCAGTGCTAGCCCTTTTCTTACAGGGATTTCACCC.

This clone was counted many times. One junction end does not reproduce the germline sequence, and a read error may be involved. The CDR3 end lies 3 residues beyond the end of the read and is filled in from the germline J gene. The chain is built from TRBV7-7 and TRBJ2-7; 9 bases fit TRBD1. From germline, CDR1 is SSHAT and CDR2 FNYEAQ (reference sequence). There are 14 residues in the CDR3. CDR3 protein: CASSLGTGQDEQYF. CDR3 DNA (partial): TGTGCTAGCAGCTTAGGGACAGGGCAGGACGAG.

This clone showed up many times. CDR3 sequence reads: CASSQGPRAGDSYEQYF. The sequenced CDR3 bases are TGCGCCAGCAGCCAAGGCCCACGAGCGGGCGACTCCTACGAG. V usage is TRBV4-1 and J usage is TRBJ2-7, with D maybe TRBD2 (6 bases). The CDR3 goes on 3 residues after the read ends, and that part is filled in from the germline J gene. Germline CDR1 is MGHRA and CDR2 is YSYEKL. The CDR3 is made up of 17 amino acids. Between the trimmed V and J ends, which lost 1 base and 0 bases, there was a span of 16 bases.

There are many counts of this clone. The CDR3 is cut off 3 residues early in the read; its end comes from the germline J gene. This sequence joins TRBV5-1 and TRBJ2-3, with D unresolved. CDR1 is SGHRS, CDR2 YFSETQ, per germline. The V end lost 0 bases, the J end lost 2 bases, and 4 bases lay between the germline ends. This CDR3 spans 13 amino acids. CDR3 protein: CASSLGPTDTQYF. CDR3 DNA, as far as it was read: TGCGCCAGCAGCTTGGGGCCCACAGATACG.

This clone was counted many times. The sequenced fragment ends 3 residues before the CDR3 boundary, so the rest is inferred from the germline J gene. The genes are TRBV12-5 and TRBJ2-2; D perhaps matches TRBD2 (5 bases). The germline V gene encodes CDR1 LGHNT and CDR2 FRNRAP. Trimming pared 1 base from V and 6 bases from J, leaving 9 bases between. The CDR3 spans 14 residues. Incomplete CDR3 DNA: TGTGCTAGTGGTTTGGAAAGCGGTGCCGGGGAG. This codes for CASGLESGAGE. The complete CDR3 reads CASGLESGAGELFF.

In this sample, this clone turned up many times. Sequencing ends 3 residues short of the CDR3 end; the germline J gene provides the rest. V gene TRBV19 combines with J gene TRBJ2-1; 12 bases match TRBD2. The CDR3 loop spans 17 amino acids. Germline CDR1 is LNHDA and CDR2 is SQIVND (reference sequence). The trim removed 3 bases at V and 8 bases at J, leaving 11 bases unmatched. This CDR3 reads CASSMRPTSGRLYEQFF. The part of the CDR3 DNA that was read is TGTGCCAGTAGTATGAGGCCGACTAGCGGGAGATTATATGAG.

This clone was observed at least ten times. The CDR3 end lies 3 residues beyond the end of the read and is filled in from the germline J gene. The V and J genes are TRBV11-3 and TRBJ2-5; 11 bases fit TRBD2. There are 15 residues in the CDR3. V trimming: 4 bases; J trimming: 2 bases; junction bases outside the gene matches: 3. Per the germline V gene, CDR1 is SGHNT and CDR2 is YENEEA. The CDR3 here is CASSSGTSGQETQYF. The sequenced CDR3 bases are TGTGCCAGCAGCTCCGGGACTAGCGGACAAGAGACC.

Many counts were recorded for this clone. CDR3 DNA, as far as it was read: TGTGCCAGTAGTATTCTGACAGGGGGCTCCGAG. Translation gives CASSILTGGSE. The whole CDR3 region reads CASSILTGGSEQYF. The chain carries TRBV19 and TRBJ2-7; 10 bases line up with TRBD1. Read data end 3 residues before the CDR3 end; the end is taken from the germline J gene. With V trimmed by 3 bases and J by 6 bases, 5 bases remained unmatched. The CDR3 loop spans 14 amino acids. Germline-derived CDR1 and CDR2 are LNHDA and SQIVND (reference sequence).